Below are 8 T cell receptor beta chains sequenced from a single sample in a study of T-cell reconstitution after alpha-beta-depleted transplantation in children. Unique molecular identifiers were used in preparing the TCRbeta library. TCRdb processed the PCR reads anew with MiXCR; each CDR3 protein has one entry. The data show about 600,000 distinct CDR3 sequences, 20% to 25% seen once. The sample here was PBMCs, mostly from graft donor cells, taken 360 days after TCRalphabeta/CD19-depleted stem cell transplant. Receptors originate from a boy less than two years old who had a stem cell transplant for acute myeloid leukemia, so the T cells may come from the graft donor.

The chain uses TRBV28 and TRBJ1-5; D gene unclear. Trimming shortened V by 7 bases and J by 0 bases, and 13 bases separated the two germline ends. CDR3 length: 15 amino acids. CDR1 is MDHEN and CDR2 is SYDVKM in the germline V gene. CDR3: CASNYGRNSNQPQHF. The CDR3 DNA reads TGTGCCAGCAACTACGGACGTAATAGCAATCAGCCCCAGCATTTT.

This clonotype appeared a few times. J is TRBJ2-7 and V is TRBV28, with unresolved D. From germline, CDR1 is MDHEN and CDR2 SYDVKM. The germline V and J ends were trimmed by 3 bases and 3 bases, with 9 bases remaining between them. CDR3 length: 13 residues. The CDR3 DNA is TGTGCCAGCAGTTTTTCCGTGGACTACGAGCAGTACGTC. This sequence encodes CASSFSVDYEQYV.

At least ten counts were recorded for this clonotype. Here the CDR3 reads CASSLQGSQETQYF. CDR3 coding DNA: TGTGCCAGCAGTTTACAAGGGAGCCAAGAGACCCAGTACTTC. The rearrangement uses TRBV6-5 and TRBJ2-5, with D perhaps TRBD2 (5 bases). This CDR3 has 14 amino acids. V lost 4 bases to trimming and J lost 1 base, with 10 bases between them. Germline assignment: CDR1 MNHEY and CDR2 SVGAGI.

The chain combines TRBV7-8 with TRBJ2-1; TRBD1 might be the D (6 bases). CDR1 and CDR2 (germline): SGHVS, FQNEAQ. The CDR3 extends over 18 amino acids. V was trimmed by 0 bases and J by 9 bases, leaving 24 bases between them. CDR3 DNA sequence: TGTGCCAGCAGCTTAGCGAGACTTACGGGACACTCATCCTGTGAGCAGTTCTTC. As protein: CASSLARLTGHSSCEQFF.

The rearrangement links TRBV29-1 to TRBJ2-1; 13 bases fit TRBD2. Germline CDR1 SQVTM, CDR2 ANQGSEA. V lost 6 bases to trimming and J lost 2 bases; unmatched junction nucleotides: 4. The CDR3 length is 15 residues. As DNA, the CDR3 is TGCAGCGTGGATGGACTAGCGGGGGCCTACAATGAGCAGTTCTTC. Translated: CSVDGLAGAYNEQFF.

V and J are TRBV6-2 or TRBV6-3 and TRBJ2-3; 7 bases match TRBD2. The CDR3 has 18 residues. The ends lost 7 bases at V and 3 bases at J; junction bases unmatched: 19. Germline lookup yields CDR1 MNHEY and CDR2 SVGEGT. This CDR3 is CASKDEGWGLADTDTQYF. CDR3 in DNA: TGTGCCAGCAAGGACGAGGGATGGGGCCTAGCGGATACAGATACGCAGTATTTT.

This clonotype was observed many times. The V gene is TRBV12-3 or TRBV12-4, the J gene TRBJ2-1; no clear D. The CDR3 sequence is 16 residues long. The V end lost 1 base, the J end lost 0 bases, and 10 bases lay between the germline ends. The CDR3 region has the DNA TGTGCCAGCAGTTTAGGGCAGGTCAGCTCCTACAATGAGCAGTTCTTC. Protein product: CASSLGQVSSYNEQFF.

This clonotype has a count of ten or more. The rearrangement uses TRBV6-5 and TRBJ2-7; TRBD1 might be the D (5 bases). The CDR3 has 13 residues. The V gene's germline CDR1 is MNHEY and CDR2 SVGAGI. Trimming removed 6 bases at V and 4 bases at J, with 13 bases between. The CDR3 DNA reads TGTGCCAGCAGCCGCGCAGGGATATACGAGCAGTACGTC. This sequence encodes CASSRAGIYEQYV.